This entry describes one T cell receptor (beta chain). Only in-frame clones appear in the TCRdb table, and some are missing; sequencing was by immunoSEQ multiplex PCR. The table records approximately 120,000 clones, roughly 84% of them present only once. V lost 5 bases, J lost 0 bases, and 8 bases stayed unmatched. The CDR3 is 15 amino acids. CDR1 is SGHDT and CDR2 is YYEEEE in the germline V gene. The entry originates in a study of blood T cell repertoires in COVID-19. Study in general: The origin of the acute and convalescent COVID-19 samples was the United States, Italy and Spain. From T cells, B-cell-depleted T cells, or PBMCs came the material, which was cDNA or gDNA.

Sequencing input: peripheral blood. This chain connects TRBV5-6 to TRBJ2-7; TRBD1 agrees at 7 bases. The TCR originated in a woman older than 75 with acute or convalescent COVID-19. Here the CDR3 reads CASRSGQFSSYEQYF. The CDR3 bases are TGTGCCAGCAGGTCGGGACAGTTCTCCTCCTACGAGCAGTACTTC.